This T cell receptor beta chain was sequenced in a study of T-cell reconstitution after alpha-beta-depleted transplantation in children. Unique molecular identifiers were used in preparing the TCRbeta library. One entry per CDR3 protein results from TCRdb running MiXCR on the PCR reads. The data contain some 70,000 distinct CDR3 sequences, around 7.9% of them seen just once; the ten biggest clones take up approximately 2.3%. The CDR3 runs 15 residues. Trimming cost V 0 bases and J 8 bases; bases outside gene matches: 5. Germline V lookup: CDR1 SGDLS, CDR2 YYNGEE. Ten or more counts support this clonotype.

The specimen comprised PBMCs from the stem cell graft donor, sampled from the stem cell graft. This chain links TRBV9 with TRBJ1-4; 9 nucleotides align to TRBD1. The receptor was isolated from a human donor who donated a stem cell graft to a child with acute lymphoblastic leukemia. In DNA, the CDR3 is TGTGCCAGCAGCGTAGTCAACAGGGGGCGAGAAAAACTGTTTTTT. Translated, it gives CASSVVNRGREKLFF.